This entry lists 27 T cell receptor beta chains sequenced from one sample in a study of blood T cell repertoires in COVID-19 (dated by TCRdb to 2020 to 2022). Libraries were built with the immunoSEQ multiplex PCR assay. Entries here come from immuneACCESS through TCRdb and include only in-frame sequences with V and J called. Some clones fail to appear in such tables; in the studies checked, an unresolved V gene covers under half of the shortfall, and the cause of the remainder is unknown. Within this sample are almost 55,000 clones, with approximately 87% of them counted one time only. About 5.8% of the sample is taken by the ten largest. Sequenced sample: peripheral blood. These receptors were obtained from a human donor in a cohort sampled during active COVID-19.

The chain carries TRBV5-6 and TRBJ1-1; D not resolved. Trimming shortened V by 3 bases and J by 3 bases, and 12 bases separated the two germline ends. Germline lookup yields CDR1 SGHDT and CDR2 YYEEEE. The CDR3 length is 14 residues. This CDR3 is CASSSAGYYTEAFF. The CDR3 DNA is TGTGCCAGCAGCTCCGCCGGGTACTACACTGAAGCTTTCTTT.

Written as DNA, the CDR3 is TGTGCCAGCAAGAGCGGGGGGGCCGGGGCAGATACGCAGTATTTT. It is translated as CASKSGGAGADTQYF. This chain connects TRBV7-2 to TRBJ2-3; 10 positions match TRBD2. CDR3 length equals 15 residues. V dropped 7 bases and J dropped 4; count of bases not matched to a gene: 8. Germline CDR1 SGHTA, CDR2 FQGNSA.

J is TRBJ2-7 and V is TRBV11-2, with D unclear. The V end was cut by 7 bases, the J end by 0 bases, with 10 bases between. This CDR3 is built from 13 residues. From germline, CDR1 is SGHAT and CDR2 FQNNGV. The CDR3 bases are TGTGCCAGCACCCGGTCTAGCTCCTACGAGCAGTACTTC. This translates into CASTRSSSYEQYF.

The chain recombines TRBV9 with TRBJ1-6; a possible D gene is TRBD1 (6 bases). Germline values: CDR1 SGDLS, CDR2 YYNGEE. The CDR3 loop spans 16 amino acids. V lost 0 bases and J 6 bases, leaving 13 bases between the germline ends. The CDR3 DNA follows: TGTGCCAGCAGCGTAGCAGGGGACCGATCTAATTCACCCCTCCACTTT. Its translation: CASSVAGDRSNSPLHF.

In its sample, this clone was seen once. This sequence joins TRBV18 and TRBJ2-7; TRBD1 is a possible D gene (5 bases). This CDR3 region has 15 residues. The germline V gene has CDR1 KGHSH and CDR2 LQKENI. V shed 1 base and J shed 0 bases, with 10 bases lying between them. The DNA of the CDR3 is TGTGCCAGCTCACCACGGGGCAGTAGCTCCTACGAGCAGTACTTC. This gives the protein CASSPRGSSSYEQYF.

CDR3 DNA: TGTGCCAGCAGCCAACCTACAGGTTCTTTCTACGAGCAGTACTTC. It specifies CASSQPTGSFYEQYF. The chain recombines TRBV14 with TRBJ2-7; a possible D gene is TRBD1 (5 bases). This CDR3 spans 15 amino acids. V was shortened by 2 bases and J by 3 bases, with 14 bases between the two germline ends. Germline V gives CDR1 SGHDN, CDR2 FVKESK.

The chain has TRBV14 and TRBJ2-3; D perhaps matches TRBD2 (7 bases). The ends were cut back, 3 bases at V and 0 bases at J, with 19 bases in the middle. The CDR3 totals 18 residues. From germline, CDR1 is SGHDN and CDR2 FVKESK. CDR3 region: CASSHSYGGGASTDTQYF. The DNA of the CDR3 is TGTGCCAGCAGCCATAGTTATGGCGGGGGCGCTAGCACAGATACGCAGTATTTT.

The chain employs TRBV7-2 and TRBJ1-6, with TRBD1 identical over 9 bases. V trimming: 3 bases; J trimming: 5 bases; junction bases outside the gene matches: 2. Germline CDR1 SGHTA, CDR2 FQGNSA. This CDR3 contains 15 residues. DNA of the CDR3: TGTGCCAGCAGCTTCGGGGACAGGGATAATTCACCCCTCCACTTT. Translating gives CASSFGDRDNSPLHF.

A single count supports this clone. The genes are TRBV18 and TRBJ2-3, with a possible D match to TRBD2 (6 bases). The CDR3 has 16 residues. V shed 3 bases and J shed 0 bases, with 13 bases lying between them. The germline V gene has CDR1 KGHSH and CDR2 LQKENI. CDR3 loop: CASSPSASASTDTQYF. In DNA, the CDR3 is TGTGCCAGCTCACCGTCGGCTAGCGCTAGCACAGATACGCAGTATTTT.

This chain links TRBV6-2 or TRBV6-3 with TRBJ2-1; 10 bases match TRBD2. Germline trimming cut 2 bases from V and 6 bases from J; bases unmatched to any gene: 7. This CDR3 spans 16 amino acids. Germline V CDR1 and CDR2: MNHEY, SVGEGT. In nucleotides, the CDR3 is TGTGCCAGCAGTTACCGCAAGCGGGGGGGCCCCAATGAGCAGTTCTTC. Translated, it gives CASSYRKRGGPNEQFF.

The CDR3 loop reads CASSQEWGFHGYTF. In DNA, the CDR3 is TGCGCCAGCAGCCAAGAATGGGGCTTCCATGGCTACACCTTC. The V gene is TRBV4-3, the J gene TRBJ1-2, with a possible D match to TRBD1 (5 bases). CDR1 LGHNA and CDR2 YSLEER come from the germline V gene. There are 14 residues in the CDR3. V shed 0 bases and J shed 6 bases, with 11 bases lying between them.

This clone occurred a few times. The gene calls are TRBV19 and TRBJ1-2, with a tentative D call TRBD1 (5 bases). The V and J ends lost 6 bases and 4 bases respectively, with 18 bases between them. The CDR3 is 15 residues long. The germline CDR1 and CDR2 sequences are LNHDA and SQIVND (reference sequence). Here the CDR3 DNA reads TGTGCCAGTAGCCAAGAGGGGAGCGGGGTCTATGGCTACACCTTC. Amino acids: CASSQEGSGVYGYTF.

The chain carries TRBV6-5 and TRBJ1-6, with 7 bases matching TRBD1. V was pared by 6 bases and J by 9 bases, with 5 bases of the junction left unmatched. The CDR3 runs to 13 residues. CDR1 is MNHEY, CDR2 SVGAGI, per germline. The CDR3 sequence: CASRETGISPLHF. The DNA for the CDR3 is TGTGCCAGCAGGGAGACAGGGATTTCACCCCTCCACTTT.

The table lists this clone with a few counts. The chain links TRBV5-1 to TRBJ2-2; no definite D call. The CDR3 is 12 residues long. V was trimmed by 4 bases and J by 2 bases, leaving 3 bases between them. Per the germline V gene, CDR1 is SGHRS and CDR2 is YFSETQ. CDR3 residues: CASSLNTGELFF. As DNA, the CDR3 is TGCGCCAGCAGCCTCAACACCGGGGAGCTGTTTTTT.

The chain employs TRBV4-1 and TRBJ1-2, with a tentative D call TRBD1 (5 bases). The CDR3 contains 15 residues. Germline V gene data show CDR1 as MGHRA and CDR2 as YSYEKL. Trimming took off 0 bases at V and 6 bases at J, with 14 bases between the two ends. The CDR3 loop is CASSQEGVRGNGYTF. The DNA for the CDR3 is TGCGCCAGCAGCCAAGAAGGTGTAAGGGGTAATGGCTACACCTTC.

The chain combines TRBV30 with TRBJ2-3, with D possibly matching TRBD2 (7 bases). Germline CDR1 GTSNPN, CDR2 SVGIG (reference sequence). V gave up 0 bases and J gave up 2 bases, with 12 bases separating them. The CDR3 runs 15 residues. CDR3 bases: TGTGCCTGGAGTGTACTGGGGGGGCCCACAGATACGCAGTATTTT. This sequence encodes CAWSVLGGPTDTQYF.

The chain is built from TRBV18 and TRBJ2-3; 10 positions match TRBD2. The CDR3 has 15 residues. Germline V lookup: CDR1 KGHSH, CDR2 LQKENI. J was trimmed by 3 bases and V by 3 bases; bases with no gene match: 3. The DNA of the CDR3 is TGTGCCAGCTCACCGGAGCGGGGGGGAACAGATACGCAGTATTTT. Its translation: CASSPERGGTDTQYF.

CDR3 sequence: CASSYGLAGGDNEQYF. CDR3 nucleotides: TGTGCCAGCAGCTATGGGTTAGCGGGGGGGGACAACGAGCAGTACTTC. The chain joins TRBV7-2 to TRBJ2-7; 11 bases are shared with TRBD2. Looked up from germline, CDR1 is SGHTA and CDR2 is FQGNSA. The CDR3 consists of 16 residues. With V trimmed by 4 bases and J by 5 bases, 10 bases remained unmatched.

This clone is classed as medium-sized (0.01 to 0.1%). The rearrangement uses TRBV7-9 and TRBJ2-4, with D possibly TRBD1 on 6 matching bases. Germline V gives CDR1 SEHNR, CDR2 FQNEAQ (reference sequence). This CDR3 spans 12 amino acids. V was shortened by 11 bases and J by 5 bases, with 13 bases between the two germline ends. In DNA, the CDR3 is TGTGCCTGCTGGACAGAGGAAAACATTCAGTACTTC. Amino acid sequence: CACWTEENIQYF.

The chain is built from TRBV6-1 and TRBJ2-1; D remains ambiguous. The CDR3 totals 17 residues. V shed 3 bases and J shed 7 bases, with 22 bases lying between them. The germline gives CDR1 MNHNS, CDR2 SASEGT. The CDR3 spells CASSDFRIGGLWNEQFF. The CDR3 coding sequence is TGTGCCAGCAGTGATTTTCGGATAGGCGGCTTGTGGAATGAGCAGTTCTTC.

The CDR3 region has the DNA TGTGCCAGCTCACCTCAGGGGATCCACACCGGGGAGCTGTTTTTT. As protein: CASSPQGIHTGELFF. The chain has TRBV18 and TRBJ2-2, with D possibly TRBD1 on 6 matching bases. There are 15 residues in the CDR3. Per germline, CDR1 KGHSH and CDR2 LQKENI. V lost 3 bases and J lost 3, with 11 bases in between.

The rearrangement uses TRBV25-1 and TRBJ1-1; TRBD1 might be the D (5 bases). This CDR3 comprises 14 residues. Trimming pared 4 bases from V and 0 bases from J, leaving 9 bases between. Germline CDR1 reads MGHDK; CDR2 reads SYGVNS. The CDR3 nucleotides read TGTGCCAGCAGTGTGACAGCAATGAACACTGAAGCTTTCTTT. Translated: CASSVTAMNTEAFF.

The DNA for the CDR3 is TGTGCCAGCAGCCAATTTCTAGCGGGGTACAATGAGCAGTTCTTC. It encodes CASSQFLAGYNEQFF. The chain couples TRBV3-1 (or the pseudogene TRBV3-2) to TRBJ2-1; TRBD2 agrees at 9 bases. The J segment lost 4 bases and the V segment lost 2 bases, leaving 3 bases of the junction unmatched. Germline values: CDR1 LGHDT, CDR2 YNNKEL (reference sequence). This CDR3 has 15 residues.

V is TRBV5-4 and J is TRBJ2-2, with D perhaps matching TRBD1 (5 bases). CDR1 SGHNT and CDR2 YYREEE come from the germline V gene (reference sequence). This CDR3 contains 14 residues. The germline V and J ends were trimmed by 0 bases and 8 bases, with 11 bases remaining between them. CDR3 nucleotide sequence: TGTGCCAGCAGCTTGGCAGGGAATATTGGGGAGCTGTTTTTT. It yields the protein CASSLAGNIGELFF.

The chain combines TRBV4-3 with TRBJ2-2, with no clear D. CDR1 and CDR2 (germline): LGHNA, YSLEER. The ends were cut back, 0 bases at V and 2 bases at J, with 4 bases in the middle. This CDR3 contains 14 residues. DNA of the CDR3: TGCGCCAGCAGCCAAGATCCAAACACCGGGGAGCTGTTTTTT. This codes for CASSQDPNTGELFF.

This chain uses TRBV19 with TRBJ1-5; D unclear. In germline, CDR1 is LNHDA, CDR2 SQIVND (reference sequence). CDR3 size: 13 residues. Between the trimmed V and J ends, which lost 8 bases and 6 bases, there was a span of 14 bases. The CDR3 is CASRERTGQPQHF. CDR3 in DNA: TGTGCCAGTCGTGAGCGGACGGGTCAGCCCCAGCATTTT.

This chain uses TRBV30 with TRBJ2-2; 13 bases are shared with TRBD2. The CDR3 length is 17 residues. From germline, CDR1 is GTSNPN and CDR2 SVGIG (reference sequence). With 3 bases clipped from V and 6 bases from J, the junction kept 10 bases outside the gene matches. CDR3 residues: CAWRPPPLAGGPGELFF. The CDR3 coding sequence is TGTGCCTGGAGGCCCCCCCCACTAGCGGGGGGGCCCGGGGAGCTGTTTTTT.